Sequencing of this T cell receptor beta chain was carried out in a study of technical replicates of blood from several donors. Sequencing used immunoSEQ multiplex PCR; TCRdb keeps in-frame clones, though not all of them. Of approximately 79,000 clones in the sample, around 97% were seen once. The CDR3 is 12 amino acids. Germline V lookup: CDR1 MNHEY, CDR2 SVGAGI. V was pared by 7 bases and J by 6 bases, with 12 bases between. Sequenced: T cells isolated from PBMCs. The sequence was obtained from a human donor in good health. This chain joins TRBV6-5 and TRBJ1-2, with D perhaps matching TRBD1 (6 bases). The DNA of the CDR3 is TGTGCCAGCAAGGGGGGGGAAAATGGCTACACCTTC. It translates to CASKGGENGYTF.